This T cell receptor beta chain is from a study of blood T cells in healthy people across ages. Each donor had 8 to 10 milliliters of peripheral blood drawn. Germline CDR1 reads DFQATT; CDR2 reads SNEGSKA (reference sequence). The CDR3 contains 16 residues. The ends lost 3 bases at V and 1 base at J; junction bases unmatched: 7. General study points: Both higher diversity and more naive CD4+ cells marked long-lived donors when set against aged donors. A strong correlation between TCR beta diversity and naive T cell percentage was seen.

This clonotype was detected a few times. Its antigen is currently unknown. Primers used in a second PCR of roughly 6 to 11 cycles were a sample-barcoded 5' primer and a J-beta primer mix. With 12 random nucleotides, a template-switch adaptor tagged each individual cDNA molecule. In TCRdb, the 5' RACE reads were re-called with MiXCR into one record per CDR3 protein. In the table there are fewer than 800,000 distinct CDR3 sequences, under 25% of which are singletons. The source of this sequence is a man between 65 and 85 years old in good health. Sequencing used blood. The chain employs TRBV20-1 and TRBJ2-3; 10 bases agree with TRBD2. The CDR3: CSARDRLAGGTDTQYF. In nucleotides, the CDR3 is TGCAGTGCTAGGGATAGGCTAGCGGGGGGCACAGATACGCAGTATTTT.